There are many counts of the clone carrying this TCR beta chain. Amplification of TCR beta CDR3 regions used RNA as the template. TCR CDR3 underwent first-round RT-PCR with the HTBI primer set. MiXCR was run by TCRdb on the multiplex PCR reads, yielding one entry per CDR3 protein. The sample holds around 340,000 distinct CDR3 sequences, 15% to 20% seen once. This record comes from a study of T cells in Graves' hyperthyroidism and ophthalmopathy. As for the study in general: The blood sample was taken at first diagnosis, before treatment began.

The J segment lost 9 bases and the V segment lost 2 bases, leaving 9 bases of the junction unmatched. CDR3 length equals 15 residues. CDR1 and CDR2 (germline): SNHLY, FYNNEI. The chain uses TRBV2 and TRBJ2-7; 11 bases agree with TRBD2. The specimen was blood. The source of this sequence is a woman in her thirties or forties with Graves' ophthalmopathy. CDR3 sequence reads: CASSERLLAGGTQYF. CDR3 DNA: TGTGCCAGCAGTGAACGTCTCCTAGCGGGAGGTACGCAGTACTTC. The variable domain in full, completed from reference TRBV2 and TRBJ2-7, reads EPEVTQTPSHQVTQMGQEVILRCVPISNHLYFYWYRQILGQKVEFLVSFYNNEISEKSEIFDDQFSVERPDGSNFTLKIRSTKLEDSAMYFCASSERLLAGGTQYFGPGTRLTVT.